The 8 T cell receptor beta chains below were found in one sample sequenced in a study of T cell changes during pregnancy in multiple sclerosis. Produced via immunoSEQ multiplex PCR; TCRdb's table is partial and in-frame only. The sample shows 15,000 to 20,000 clones, over 70% of them seen only once. Sequences were derived from CD8+ T cells from peripheral blood mononuclear cells, sampled after pregnancy. The receptors were sampled from a female donor in good health, enrolled as a control in a pregnancy study.

This clone has a handful of counts. This chain links TRBV7-9 with TRBJ1-5; 8 positions match TRBD1. The V gene end was trimmed by 4 bases and the J gene end by 7 bases; junction bases not matched to a gene: 6. This CDR3 spans 14 amino acids. Germline V gene sequence: CDR1 SEHNR, CDR2 FQNEAQ (reference sequence). The CDR3 nucleotides are TGTGCCAGCAGCTCCGACAGGGGAGGACAGCCCCAGCATTTT. Translating it yields CASSSDRGGQPQHF.

The chain employs TRBV6-1 and TRBJ2-7, with D hard to call. V lost 4 bases to trimming and J lost 1 base, with 8 bases between them. Germline CDR1 and CDR2: MNHNS and SASEGT. The CDR3 consists of 13 residues. Here the CDR3 reads CASSVSLSYEQYF. The CDR3 DNA is TGTGCCAGCAGTGTTAGTTTGTCCTACGAGCAGTACTTC.

J is TRBJ2-7 and V is TRBV11-2, with D possibly being TRBD2 (5 bases). Trimming took off 3 bases at V and 6 bases at J, with 6 bases between the two ends. Germline V gives CDR1 SGHAT, CDR2 FQNNGV. The CDR3 extends over 11 amino acids. CDR3 protein: CASSFSAEQYF. The CDR3, as DNA: TGTGCCAGCAGCTTTAGCGCCGAGCAGTACTTC.

This clone was found a few times. The chain recombines TRBV19 with TRBJ2-1; D gene uncertain. CDR3 size: 14 residues. Trimming removed 4 bases at V and 3 bases at J, with 10 bases between. From germline, CDR1 is LNHDA and CDR2 SQIVND (reference sequence). This CDR3 reads CASSTSYDYNEQFF. The CDR3 coding sequence is TGTGCCAGTAGTACGTCCTATGACTACAATGAGCAGTTCTTC.

The rearrangement uses TRBV25-1 and TRBJ1-2; D is perhaps TRBD1 (5 bases). The CDR3 sequence is 14 residues long. Germline CDR1 reads MGHDK; CDR2 reads SYGVNS. V was trimmed by 6 bases and J by 1 base, leaving 12 bases between them. The CDR3 reads CASREGGGNYGYTF. The CDR3 nucleotides read TGTGCCAGCAGGGAGGGCGGGGGTAACTATGGCTACACCTTC.

J is TRBJ1-1 and V is TRBV10-3; D is uncertain. Germline V gives CDR1 ENHRY, CDR2 SYGVKD. The length of the CDR3 is 12 residues. V was cut by 10 bases and J by 2 bases, with 11 bases left in between. The CDR3 reads CATTVGNTEAFF. In DNA form, the CDR3 reads TGTGCCACCACAGTGGGTAACACTGAAGCTTTCTTT.

This rearrangement joins TRBV28 to TRBJ2-7, with D unresolved. Germline CDR1 and CDR2: MDHEN and SYDVKM. The CDR3 sequence is 12 residues long. With 9 bases removed from V and 2 bases from J, the gap between germline ends came to 11 bases. CDR3 region: CASSVIPYEQYF. The CDR3 nucleotides read TGTGCCAGTTCAGTTATCCCCTACGAGCAGTACTTC.

About this clone: The sample has other DNA sequences that encode this CDR3 too. This chain uses TRBV6-4 with TRBJ2-1, with 10 bases aligning to TRBD2. Trimming took 0 bases from V and 5 from J; bases not matched to a gene: 1. Germline V gene data show CDR1 as MRHNA and CDR2 as SNTAGT. The length of the CDR3 is 15 residues. CDR3 DNA sequence: TGTGCCAGCAGTGACTCAGCGGGGGGGAACAATGAGCAGTTCTTC. Translated: CASSDSAGGNNEQFF.